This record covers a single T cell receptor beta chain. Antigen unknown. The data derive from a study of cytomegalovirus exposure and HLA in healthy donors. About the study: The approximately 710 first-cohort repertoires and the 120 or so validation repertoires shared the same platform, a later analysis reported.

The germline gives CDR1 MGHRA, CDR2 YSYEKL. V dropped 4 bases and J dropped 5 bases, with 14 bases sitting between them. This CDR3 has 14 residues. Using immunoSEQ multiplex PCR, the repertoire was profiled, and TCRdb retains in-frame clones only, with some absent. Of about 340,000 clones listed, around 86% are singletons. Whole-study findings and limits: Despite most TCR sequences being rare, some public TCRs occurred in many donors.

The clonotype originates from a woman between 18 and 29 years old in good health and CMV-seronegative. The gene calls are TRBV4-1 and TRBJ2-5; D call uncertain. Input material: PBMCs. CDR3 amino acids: CASSPPTGVETQYF. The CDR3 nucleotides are TGCGCCAGCAGCCCACCAACCGGTGTGGAGACCCAGTACTTC.